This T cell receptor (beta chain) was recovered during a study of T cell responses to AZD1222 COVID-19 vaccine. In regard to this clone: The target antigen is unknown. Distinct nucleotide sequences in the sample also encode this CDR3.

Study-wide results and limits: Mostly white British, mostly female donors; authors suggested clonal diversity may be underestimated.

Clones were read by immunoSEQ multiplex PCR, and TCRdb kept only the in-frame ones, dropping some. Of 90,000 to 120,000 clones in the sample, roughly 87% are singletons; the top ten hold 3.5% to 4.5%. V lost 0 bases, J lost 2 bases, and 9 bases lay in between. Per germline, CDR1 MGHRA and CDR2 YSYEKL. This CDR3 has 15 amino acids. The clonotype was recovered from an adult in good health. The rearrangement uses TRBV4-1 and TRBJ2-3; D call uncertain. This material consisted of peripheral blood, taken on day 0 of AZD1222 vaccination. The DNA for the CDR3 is TGCGCCAGCAGCCAAGATCCGGGCCCCACAGATACGCAGTATTTT. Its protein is CASSQDPGPTDTQYF.